The rows below give T cell receptor beta chains drawn from one sample of a study of T-cell memory formation after mild COVID-19. TCRdb re-analysed the 5' RACE reads in MiXCR, keeping a single row per CDR3 protein. The table shows 200,000 to 250,000 distinct CDR3 sequences, with approximately 30% occurring only once. Material: PBMCs or a T cell subset sorted from them (not recorded which). The source of these receptors is an adult woman who had mild COVID-19 (a few samples of this study predate the infection). Cell type and time point are not known. CDR3s leave out the opening cysteine and the closing phenylalanine or tryptophan. The order of the fields is V gene, J gene, CDR3 protein.

TRBV11-2	TRBJ2-1	ASSIPDRGRRSYEQF
TRBV28	TRBJ2-6	ASGGVGGANVLT
TRBV7-2	TRBJ2-3	ASSLRPSAGTDTQY
TRBV5-1	TRBJ2-7	ASSTRGQGRHEQY
TRBV5-1	TRBJ2-1	ASRRENEQF
TRBV19	TRBJ1-2	ASSIGSGYT
TRBV20-1	TRBJ2-1	SASEGLAREQF
TRBV12-3/TRBV12-4	TRBJ1-2	ASTAEGTVYGYT
TRBV20-1	TRBJ2-5	SARDLGRLAGVGETQY
TRBV6-5	TRBJ2-7	ASSPSLDRGYEQY
TRBV7-9	TRBJ2-7	ASSDTNEGAGEQY
TRBV24-1	TRBJ2-1	ATGRNYNEQF
TRBV6-4	TRBJ1-6	ASSDGSTGSNSPLH
TRBV5-1	TRBJ1-4	ASSPGTGIPNEKLF
TRBV20-1	TRBJ1-1	SSDRHTEAF
TRBV29-1	TRBJ1-2	SVGSALTAYGYT